The count of the clone carrying this T cell receptor (beta chain) is one. This record belongs to a study of blood T cell repertoires in COVID-19. Per the study methods: Researchers report that nucleated cell counts were estimated from reference gene primer amplification. The protocol was immunoSEQ multiplex PCR, while the TCRdb copy is restricted to in-frame clones and leaves out a portion. Clone size and V and J calls were adopted from that table, with D and trimming inferred from the DNA. This table holds 40,000 or so clones, approximately 81% found once. V lost 7 bases, J lost 7 bases, and 8 bases stayed unmatched. Germline-derived CDR1 and CDR2 are WSHSY and SAAADI. The CDR3 covers 14 residues.

Source material: peripheral blood. The TCR comes from a human donor in a cohort sampled during active COVID-19. The gene calls are TRBV10-2 and TRBJ2-2; 8 bases are shared with TRBD2. CDR3 amino acids: CASMPGGPVGELFF. As DNA, the CDR3 is TGCGCCAGCATGCCGGGGGGGCCGGTCGGGGAGCTGTTTTTT.